What follows describes a single TCR beta chain. These data come from a study of cytomegalovirus exposure and HLA in healthy donors. Germline V gene data show CDR1 as SGHVS and CDR2 as FQNEAQ. V lost 1 base and J lost 4; bases outside the gene matches: 2. The CDR3 consists of 15 residues. This PCR relied on a set of 60 Vbeta primers and 13 Jbeta primers. Libraries were prepared by immunoSEQ multiplex PCR; TCRdb keeps only in-frame clonotypes and omits some of them. The repertoire holds 150,000 to 200,000 clones, around 80% seen once, with about 2.1% in the top ten. The V gene is TRBV7-8, the J gene TRBJ1-4; 8 bases line up with TRBD1. Sequenced material: PBMCs. The source is a woman in her thirties in good health and CMV-seronegative. CDR3 bases: TGTGCCAGCAGCTTAGGACAGGGGCTTAATGAAAAACTGTTTTTT. Encoded protein: CASSLGQGLNEKLFF.